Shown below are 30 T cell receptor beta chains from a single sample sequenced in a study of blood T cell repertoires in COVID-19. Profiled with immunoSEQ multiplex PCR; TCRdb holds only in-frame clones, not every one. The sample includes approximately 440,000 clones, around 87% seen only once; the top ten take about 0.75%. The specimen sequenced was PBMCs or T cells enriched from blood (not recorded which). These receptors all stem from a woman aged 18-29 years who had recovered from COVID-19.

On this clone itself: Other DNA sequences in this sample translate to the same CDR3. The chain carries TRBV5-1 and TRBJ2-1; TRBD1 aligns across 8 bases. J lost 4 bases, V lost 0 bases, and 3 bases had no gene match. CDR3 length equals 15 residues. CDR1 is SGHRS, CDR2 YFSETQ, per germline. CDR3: CASSLAGTGYNEQFF. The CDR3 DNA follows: TGCGCCAGCAGCTTGGCCGGGACAGGATACAATGAGCAGTTCTTC.

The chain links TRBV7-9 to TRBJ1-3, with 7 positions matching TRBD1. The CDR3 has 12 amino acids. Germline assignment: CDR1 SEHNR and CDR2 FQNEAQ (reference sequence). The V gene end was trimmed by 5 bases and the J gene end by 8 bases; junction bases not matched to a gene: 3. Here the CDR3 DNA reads TGTGCCAGCAGCCAACAGGGGTACACCATATATTTT. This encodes CASSQQGYTIYF.

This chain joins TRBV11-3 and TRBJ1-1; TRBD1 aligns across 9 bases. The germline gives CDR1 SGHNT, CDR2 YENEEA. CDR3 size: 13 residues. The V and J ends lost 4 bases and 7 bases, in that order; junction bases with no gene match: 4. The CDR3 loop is CASSSGQGLEAFF. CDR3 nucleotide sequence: TGTGCCAGCAGCTCGGGACAGGGCCTTGAAGCTTTCTTT. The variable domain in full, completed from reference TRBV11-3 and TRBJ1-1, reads EAGVVQSPRYKIIEKKQPVAFWCNPISGHNTLYWYLQNLGQGPELLIRYENEEAVDDSQLPKDRFSAERLKGVDSTLKIQPAELGDSAVYLCASSSGQGLEAFFGQGTRLTVV.

CDR3 DNA sequence: TGTGCCTCCGGTCGTTCAGGCGATGGCTACACCTTC. Encoded protein: CASGRSGDGYTF. V is TRBV19 and J is TRBJ1-2; D unresolved. The CDR3 loop spans 12 amino acids. Per the germline V gene, CDR1 is LNHDA and CDR2 is SQIVND (reference sequence). The V end lost 11 bases, the J end lost 6 bases, and 16 bases lay between the germline ends.

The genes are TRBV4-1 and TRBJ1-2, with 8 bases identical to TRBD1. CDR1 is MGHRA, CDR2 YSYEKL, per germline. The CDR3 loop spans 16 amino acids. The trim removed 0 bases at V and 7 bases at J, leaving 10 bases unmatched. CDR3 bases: TGCGCCAGCAGCCAAGAAAGGACAGGGACAGGAGCTGGCTACACCTTC. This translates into CASSQERTGTGAGYTF.

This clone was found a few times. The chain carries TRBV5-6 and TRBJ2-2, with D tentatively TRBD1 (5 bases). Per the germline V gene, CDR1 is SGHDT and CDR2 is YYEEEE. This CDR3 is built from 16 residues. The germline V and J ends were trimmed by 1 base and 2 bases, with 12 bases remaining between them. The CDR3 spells CASSLSVQVNTGELFF. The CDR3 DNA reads TGTGCCAGCAGCTTGAGCGTACAGGTTAACACCGGGGAGCTGTTTTTT.

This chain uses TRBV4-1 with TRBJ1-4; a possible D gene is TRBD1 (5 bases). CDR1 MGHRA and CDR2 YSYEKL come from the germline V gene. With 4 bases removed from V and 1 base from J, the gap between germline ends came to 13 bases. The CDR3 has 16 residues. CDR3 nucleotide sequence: TGCGCCAGCAGCCGTCTTCCGGGGGTAACTAATGAAAAACTGTTTTTT. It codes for CASSRLPGVTNEKLFF.

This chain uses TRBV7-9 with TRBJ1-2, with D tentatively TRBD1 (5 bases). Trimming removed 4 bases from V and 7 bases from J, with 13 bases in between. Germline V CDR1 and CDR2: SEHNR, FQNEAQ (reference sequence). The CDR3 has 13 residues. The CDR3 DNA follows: TGTGCCAGCAGCTCAGGGACTTATCGTGGCTACACCTTC. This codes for CASSSGTYRGYTF.

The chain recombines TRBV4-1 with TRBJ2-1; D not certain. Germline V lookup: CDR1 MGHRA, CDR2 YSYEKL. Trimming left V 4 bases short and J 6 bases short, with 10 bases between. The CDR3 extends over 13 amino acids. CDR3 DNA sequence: TGCGCCAGCAGCCCCCCCGGGTTCAATGAGCAGTTCTTC. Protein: CASSPPGFNEQFF.

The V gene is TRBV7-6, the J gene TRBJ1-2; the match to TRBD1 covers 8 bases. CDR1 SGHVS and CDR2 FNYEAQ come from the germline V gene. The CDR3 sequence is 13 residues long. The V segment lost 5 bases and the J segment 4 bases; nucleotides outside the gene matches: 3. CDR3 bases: TGTGCCAGCAGCGAAGGACAGGGCTATGGCTACACCTTC. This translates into CASSEGQGYGYTF.

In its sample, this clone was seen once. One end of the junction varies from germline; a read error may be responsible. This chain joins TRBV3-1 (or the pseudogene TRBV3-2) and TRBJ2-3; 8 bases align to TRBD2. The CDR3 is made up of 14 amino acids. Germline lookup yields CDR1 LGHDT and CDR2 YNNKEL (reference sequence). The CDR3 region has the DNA TGTGCCAGCAGCCAAGGGACTAGCATAGATACGCAGTATTTT. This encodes CASSQGTSIDTQYF.

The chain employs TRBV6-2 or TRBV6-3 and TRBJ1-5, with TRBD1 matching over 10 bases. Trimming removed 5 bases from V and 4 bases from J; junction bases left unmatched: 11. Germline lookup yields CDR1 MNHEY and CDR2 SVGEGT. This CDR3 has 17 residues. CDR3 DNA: TGTGCCAGCAGTCCGCTGTTGGGACAGGGGCTTAATCAGCCCCAGCATTTT. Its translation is CASSPLLGQGLNQPQHF.

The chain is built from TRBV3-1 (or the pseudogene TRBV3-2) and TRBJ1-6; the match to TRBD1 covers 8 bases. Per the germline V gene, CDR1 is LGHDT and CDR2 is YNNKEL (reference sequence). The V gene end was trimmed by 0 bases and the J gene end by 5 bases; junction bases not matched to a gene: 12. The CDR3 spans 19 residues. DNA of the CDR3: TGTGCCAGCAGCCAAGATCCCCTCTTCCTGGGACAGGATAATTCACCCCTCCACTTT. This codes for CASSQDPLFLGQDNSPLHF.

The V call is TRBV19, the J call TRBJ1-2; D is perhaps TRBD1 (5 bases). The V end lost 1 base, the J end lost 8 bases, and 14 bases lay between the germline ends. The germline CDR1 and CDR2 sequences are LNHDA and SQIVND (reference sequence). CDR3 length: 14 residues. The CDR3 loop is CASSIGGGAQGYTF. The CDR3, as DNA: TGTGCCAGTAGTATAGGCGGAGGGGCGCAAGGCTACACCTTC.

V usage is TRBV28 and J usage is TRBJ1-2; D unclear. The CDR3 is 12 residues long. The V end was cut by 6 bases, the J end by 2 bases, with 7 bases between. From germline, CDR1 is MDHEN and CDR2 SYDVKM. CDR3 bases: TGTGCCAGCAGGGGAGGGAACTATGGCTACACCTTC. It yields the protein CASRGGNYGYTF.

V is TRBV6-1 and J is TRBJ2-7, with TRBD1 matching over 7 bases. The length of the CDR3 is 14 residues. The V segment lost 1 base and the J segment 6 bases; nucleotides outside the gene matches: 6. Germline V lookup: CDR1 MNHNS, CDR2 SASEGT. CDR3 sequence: CASSEDRGFSEQYF. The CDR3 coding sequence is TGTGCCAGCAGTGAAGACAGGGGATTCTCCGAGCAGTACTTC.

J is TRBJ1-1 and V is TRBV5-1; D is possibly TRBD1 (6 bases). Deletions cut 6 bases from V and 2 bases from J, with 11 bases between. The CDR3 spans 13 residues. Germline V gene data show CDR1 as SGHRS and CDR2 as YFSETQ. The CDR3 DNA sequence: TGCGCCAGCAACCAAGGGGGAAACACTGAAGCTTTCTTT. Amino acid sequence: CASNQGGNTEAFF.

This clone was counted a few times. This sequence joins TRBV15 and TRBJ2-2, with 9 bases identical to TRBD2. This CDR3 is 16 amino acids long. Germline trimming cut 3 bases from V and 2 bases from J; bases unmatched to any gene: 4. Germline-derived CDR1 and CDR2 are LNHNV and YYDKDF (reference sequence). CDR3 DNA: TGTGCCACCAGCAGGACCGGGACTAGCAACACCGGGGAGCTGTTTTTT. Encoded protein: CATSRTGTSNTGELFF.

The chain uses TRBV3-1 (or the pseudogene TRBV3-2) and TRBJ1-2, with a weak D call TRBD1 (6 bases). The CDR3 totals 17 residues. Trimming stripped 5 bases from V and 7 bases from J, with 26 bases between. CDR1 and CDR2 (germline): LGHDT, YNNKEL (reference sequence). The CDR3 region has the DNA TGTGCCAGCAGCTTGGGGGGGGCGGCTCTCCGAAGCGGTGGCTACACCTTC. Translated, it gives CASSLGGAALRSGGYTF.

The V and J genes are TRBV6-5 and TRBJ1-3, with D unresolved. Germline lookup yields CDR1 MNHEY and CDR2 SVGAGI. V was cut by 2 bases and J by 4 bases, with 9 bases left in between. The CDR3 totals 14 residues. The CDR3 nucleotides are TGTGCCAGCAGTTACAACCCTAGGGGAAACACCATATATTTT. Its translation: CASSYNPRGNTIYF.

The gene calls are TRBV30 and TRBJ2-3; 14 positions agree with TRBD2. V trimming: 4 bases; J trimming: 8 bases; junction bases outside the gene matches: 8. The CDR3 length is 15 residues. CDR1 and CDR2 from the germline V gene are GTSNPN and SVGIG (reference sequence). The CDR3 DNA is TGTGCCTGGAACACCGGACTAGCGGGGGGTGGTACGCAGTATTTT. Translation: CAWNTGLAGGGTQYF.

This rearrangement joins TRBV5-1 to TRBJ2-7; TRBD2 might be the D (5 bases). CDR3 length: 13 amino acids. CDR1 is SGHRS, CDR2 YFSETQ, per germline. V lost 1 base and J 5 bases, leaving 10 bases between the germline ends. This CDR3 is CASSLRVGDEQYF. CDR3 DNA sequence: TGCGCCAGCAGCTTGAGGGTCGGGGACGAGCAGTACTTC.

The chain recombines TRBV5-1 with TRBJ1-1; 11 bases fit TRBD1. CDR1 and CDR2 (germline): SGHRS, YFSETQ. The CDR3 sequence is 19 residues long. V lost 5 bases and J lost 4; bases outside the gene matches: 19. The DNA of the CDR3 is TGCGCCAGCAGTCGTTGGACAGGGGGCGCGAACGGAGGAGTCACTGAAGCTTTCTTT. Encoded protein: CASSRWTGGANGGVTEAFF.

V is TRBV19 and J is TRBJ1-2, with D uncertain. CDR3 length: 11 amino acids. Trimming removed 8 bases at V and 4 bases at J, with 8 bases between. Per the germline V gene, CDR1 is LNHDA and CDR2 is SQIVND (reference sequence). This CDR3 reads CASAVGYGYTF. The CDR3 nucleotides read TGTGCCAGTGCGGTCGGCTATGGCTACACCTTC. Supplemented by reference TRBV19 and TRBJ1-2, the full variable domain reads DGGITQSPKYLFRKEGQNVTLSCEQNLNHDAMYWYRQDPGQGLRLIYYSQIVNDFQKGDIAEGYSVSREKKESFPLTVTSAQKNPTAFYLCASAVGYGYTFGSGTRLTVV.

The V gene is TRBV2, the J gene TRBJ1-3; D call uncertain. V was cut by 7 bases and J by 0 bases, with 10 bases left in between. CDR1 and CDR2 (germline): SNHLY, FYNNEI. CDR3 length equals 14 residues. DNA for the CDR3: TGTGCCAGCATCGTCGTTCCCTCTGGAAACACCATATATTTT. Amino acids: CASIVVPSGNTIYF.

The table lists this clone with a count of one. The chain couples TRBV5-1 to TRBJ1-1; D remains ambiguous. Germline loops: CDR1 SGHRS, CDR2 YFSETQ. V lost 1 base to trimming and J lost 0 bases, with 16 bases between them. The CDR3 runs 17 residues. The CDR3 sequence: CASSLSQIGGMNTEAFF. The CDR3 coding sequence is TGCGCCAGCAGCTTGTCGCAAATAGGAGGAATGAACACTGAAGCTTTCTTT.

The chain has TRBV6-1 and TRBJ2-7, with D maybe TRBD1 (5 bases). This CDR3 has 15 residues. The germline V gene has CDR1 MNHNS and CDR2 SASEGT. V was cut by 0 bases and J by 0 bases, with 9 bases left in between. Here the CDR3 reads CASSEAPQDSYEQYF. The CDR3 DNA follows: TGTGCCAGCAGTGAAGCGCCACAGGACTCCTACGAGCAGTACTTC.

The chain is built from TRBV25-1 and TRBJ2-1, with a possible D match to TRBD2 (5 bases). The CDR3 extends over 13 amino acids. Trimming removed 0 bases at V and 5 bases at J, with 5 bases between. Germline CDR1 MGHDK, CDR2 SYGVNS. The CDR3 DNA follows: TGTGCCAGCAGTGAATACGGGGACAATGAGCAGTTCTTC. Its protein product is CASSEYGDNEQFF.

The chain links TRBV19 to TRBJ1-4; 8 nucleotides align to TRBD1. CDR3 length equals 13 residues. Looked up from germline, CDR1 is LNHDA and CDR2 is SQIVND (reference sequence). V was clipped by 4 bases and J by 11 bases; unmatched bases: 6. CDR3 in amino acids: CASSKQGAVKLFF. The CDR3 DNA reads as TGTGCCAGTAGTAAGCAGGGGGCCGTGAAACTGTTTTTT.

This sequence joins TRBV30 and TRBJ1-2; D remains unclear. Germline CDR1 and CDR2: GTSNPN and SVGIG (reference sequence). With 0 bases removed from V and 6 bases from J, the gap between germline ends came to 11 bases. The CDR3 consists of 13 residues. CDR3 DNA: TGTGCCTGGAGTGTATCGCCGGCGGATGGCTACACCTTC. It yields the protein CAWSVSPADGYTF.